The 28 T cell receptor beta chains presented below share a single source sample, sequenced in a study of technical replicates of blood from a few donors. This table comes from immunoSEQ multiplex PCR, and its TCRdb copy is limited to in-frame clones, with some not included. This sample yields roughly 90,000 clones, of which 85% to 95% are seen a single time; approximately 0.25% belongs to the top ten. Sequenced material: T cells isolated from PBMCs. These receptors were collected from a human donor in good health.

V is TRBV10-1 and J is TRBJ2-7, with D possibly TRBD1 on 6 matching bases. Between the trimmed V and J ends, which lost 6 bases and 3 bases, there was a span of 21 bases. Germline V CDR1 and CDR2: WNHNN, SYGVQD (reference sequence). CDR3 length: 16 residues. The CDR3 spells CASRRGGQKLDYEQYF. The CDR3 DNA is TGCGCCAGCAGGAGGGGTGGACAGAAGCTGGACTACGAGCAGTACTTC.

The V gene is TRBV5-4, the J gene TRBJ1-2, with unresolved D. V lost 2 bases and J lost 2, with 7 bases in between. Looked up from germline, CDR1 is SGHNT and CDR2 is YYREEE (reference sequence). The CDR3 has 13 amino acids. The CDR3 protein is CASSFSQNYGYTF. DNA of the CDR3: TGTGCCAGCAGCTTCAGTCAGAACTATGGCTACACCTTC.

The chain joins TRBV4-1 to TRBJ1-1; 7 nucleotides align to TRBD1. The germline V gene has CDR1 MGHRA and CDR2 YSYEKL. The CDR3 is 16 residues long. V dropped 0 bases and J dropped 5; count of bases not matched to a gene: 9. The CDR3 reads CASSQDEDRSWTEAFF. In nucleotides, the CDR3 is TGCGCCAGCAGCCAAGATGAGGACAGGTCATGGACTGAAGCTTTCTTT.

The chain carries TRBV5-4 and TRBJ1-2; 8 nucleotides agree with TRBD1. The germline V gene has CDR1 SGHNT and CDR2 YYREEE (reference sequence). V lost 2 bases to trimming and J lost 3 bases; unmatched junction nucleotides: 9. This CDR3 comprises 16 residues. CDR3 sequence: CASSLSIRGLDYGYTF. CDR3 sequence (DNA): TGTGCCAGCAGCTTAAGTATCAGGGGGCTCGACTATGGCTACACCTTC. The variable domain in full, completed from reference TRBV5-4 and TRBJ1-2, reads ETGVTQSPTHLIKTRGQQVTLRCSSQSGHNTVSWYQQALGQGPQFIFQYYREEENGRGNFPPRFSGLQFPNYSSELNVNALELDDSALYLCASSLSIRGLDYGYTFGSGTRLTVV.

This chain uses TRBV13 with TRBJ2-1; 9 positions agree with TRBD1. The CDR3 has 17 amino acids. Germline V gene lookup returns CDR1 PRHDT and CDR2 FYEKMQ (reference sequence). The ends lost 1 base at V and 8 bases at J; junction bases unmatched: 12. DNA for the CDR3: TGTGCCAGCAGCTTAGTATATAGAGGGACAGGGACCGATGAGCAGTTCTTC. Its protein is CASSLVYRGTGTDEQFF.

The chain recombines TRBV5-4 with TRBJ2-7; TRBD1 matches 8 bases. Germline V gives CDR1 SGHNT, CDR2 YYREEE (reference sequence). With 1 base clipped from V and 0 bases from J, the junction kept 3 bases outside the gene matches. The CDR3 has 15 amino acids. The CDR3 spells CASSLSQGVSYEQYF. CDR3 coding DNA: TGTGCCAGCAGCTTGTCACAGGGGGTCTCCTACGAGCAGTACTTC.

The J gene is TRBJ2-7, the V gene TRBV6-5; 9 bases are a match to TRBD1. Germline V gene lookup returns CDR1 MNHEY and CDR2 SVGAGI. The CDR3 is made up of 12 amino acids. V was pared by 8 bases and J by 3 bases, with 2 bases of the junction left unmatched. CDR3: CASGDRDYEQYF. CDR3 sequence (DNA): TGTGCCAGCGGGGACAGGGACTACGAGCAGTACTTC.

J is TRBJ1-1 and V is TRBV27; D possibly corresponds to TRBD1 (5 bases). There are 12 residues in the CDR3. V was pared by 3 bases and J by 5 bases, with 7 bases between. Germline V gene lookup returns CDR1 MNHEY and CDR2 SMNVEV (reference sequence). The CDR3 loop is CASSFRGTEAFF. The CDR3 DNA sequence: TGTGCCAGCAGTTTCCGGGGGACTGAAGCTTTCTTT.

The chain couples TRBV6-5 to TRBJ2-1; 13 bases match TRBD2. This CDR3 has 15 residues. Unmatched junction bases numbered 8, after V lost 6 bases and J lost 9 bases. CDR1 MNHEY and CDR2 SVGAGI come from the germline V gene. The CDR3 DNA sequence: TGTGCCAGCAGCCAACTAGCGGGGGGGCCTAGTGAGCAGTTCTTC. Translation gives CASSQLAGGPSEQFF.

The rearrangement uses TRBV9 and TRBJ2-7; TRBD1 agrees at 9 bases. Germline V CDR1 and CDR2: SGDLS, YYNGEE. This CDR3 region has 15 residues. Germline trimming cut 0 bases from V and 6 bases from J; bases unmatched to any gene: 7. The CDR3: CASSVGQGGFVEQYF. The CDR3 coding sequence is TGTGCCAGCAGCGTAGGACAGGGGGGGTTTGTCGAGCAGTACTTC.

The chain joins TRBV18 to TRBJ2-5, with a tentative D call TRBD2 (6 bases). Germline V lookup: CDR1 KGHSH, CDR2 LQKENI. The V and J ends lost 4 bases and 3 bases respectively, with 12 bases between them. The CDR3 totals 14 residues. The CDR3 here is CASSRTIAEETQYF. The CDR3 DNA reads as TGTGCCAGCTCACGAACTATAGCGGAAGAGACCCAGTACTTC.

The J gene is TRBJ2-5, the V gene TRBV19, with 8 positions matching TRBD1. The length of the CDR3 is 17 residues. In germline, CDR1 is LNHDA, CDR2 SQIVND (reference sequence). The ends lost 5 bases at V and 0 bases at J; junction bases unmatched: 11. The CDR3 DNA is TGTGCCAGTAGTCGGTTCCAGCAGACAGGGGACCAAGAGACCCAGTACTTC. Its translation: CASSRFQQTGDQETQYF.

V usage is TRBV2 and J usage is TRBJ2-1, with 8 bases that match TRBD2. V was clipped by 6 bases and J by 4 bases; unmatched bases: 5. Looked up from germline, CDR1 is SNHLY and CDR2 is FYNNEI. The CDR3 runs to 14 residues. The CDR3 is CASRFSGVYNEQFF. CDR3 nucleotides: TGTGCCAGCAGGTTTAGCGGGGTTTACAATGAGCAGTTCTTC.

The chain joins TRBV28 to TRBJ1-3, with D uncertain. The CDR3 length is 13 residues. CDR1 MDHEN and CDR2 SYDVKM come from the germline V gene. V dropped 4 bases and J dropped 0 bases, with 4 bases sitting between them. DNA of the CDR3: TGTGCCAGCAGTTCTCCCTCTGGAAACACCATATATTTT. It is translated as CASSSPSGNTIYF.

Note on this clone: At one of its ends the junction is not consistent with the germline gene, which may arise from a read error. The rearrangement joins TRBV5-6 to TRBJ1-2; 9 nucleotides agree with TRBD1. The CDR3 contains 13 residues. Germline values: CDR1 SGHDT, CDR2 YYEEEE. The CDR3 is CASSYTGGYSYTF. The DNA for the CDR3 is TGTGCCAGCAGCTATACAGGGGGCTATAGCTACACCTTC.

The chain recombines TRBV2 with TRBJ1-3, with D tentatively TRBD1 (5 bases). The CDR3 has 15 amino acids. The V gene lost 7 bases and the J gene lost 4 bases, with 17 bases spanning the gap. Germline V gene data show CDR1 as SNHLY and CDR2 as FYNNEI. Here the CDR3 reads CASIRRGSQGNTIYF. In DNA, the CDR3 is TGTGCCAGCATCAGGAGGGGCTCTCAGGGAAACACCATATATTTT.

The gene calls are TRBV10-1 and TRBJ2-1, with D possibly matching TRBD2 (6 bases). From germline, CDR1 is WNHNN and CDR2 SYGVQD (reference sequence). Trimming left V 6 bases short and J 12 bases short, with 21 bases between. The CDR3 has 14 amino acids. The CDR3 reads CASSRLSSSDVQFF. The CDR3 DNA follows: TGCGCCAGCAGCCGCCTCTCCTCTAGCGATGTGCAGTTCTTC.

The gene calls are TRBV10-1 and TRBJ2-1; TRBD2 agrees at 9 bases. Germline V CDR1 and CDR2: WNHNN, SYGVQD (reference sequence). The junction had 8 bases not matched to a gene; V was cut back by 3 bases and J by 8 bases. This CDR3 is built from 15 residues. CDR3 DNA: TGCGCCAGCAGTGATGGGGCGGGAGGGAGCTATGAGCAGTTCTTC. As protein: CASSDGAGGSYEQFF.

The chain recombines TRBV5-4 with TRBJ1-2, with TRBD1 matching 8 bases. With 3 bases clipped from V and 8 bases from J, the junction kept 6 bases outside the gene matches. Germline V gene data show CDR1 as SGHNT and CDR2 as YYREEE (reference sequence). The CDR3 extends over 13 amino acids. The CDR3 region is CASSSTGVRGYTF. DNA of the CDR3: TGTGCCAGCAGCTCGACAGGGGTTCGGGGCTACACCTTC.

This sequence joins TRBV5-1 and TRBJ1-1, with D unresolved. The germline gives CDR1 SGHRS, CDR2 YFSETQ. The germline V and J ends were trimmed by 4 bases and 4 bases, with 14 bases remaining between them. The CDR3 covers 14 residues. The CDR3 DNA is TGCGCCAGCAGCCTCACCACGACTGTCACTGAAGCTTTCTTT. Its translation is CASSLTTTVTEAFF.

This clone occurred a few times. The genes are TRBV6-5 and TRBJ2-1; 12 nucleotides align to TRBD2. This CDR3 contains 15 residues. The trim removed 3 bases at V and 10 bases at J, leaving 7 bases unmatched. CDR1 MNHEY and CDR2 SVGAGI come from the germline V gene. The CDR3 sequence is CASSYLTSGSSEQFF. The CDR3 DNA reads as TGTGCCAGCAGTTATTTGACTAGCGGGAGTAGCGAGCAGTTCTTC.

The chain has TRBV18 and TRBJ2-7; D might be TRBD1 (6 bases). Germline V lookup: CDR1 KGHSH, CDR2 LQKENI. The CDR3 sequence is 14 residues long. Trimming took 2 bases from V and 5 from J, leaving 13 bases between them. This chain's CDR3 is CASSPRTALDEQYF. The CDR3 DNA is TGTGCCAGCTCACCAAGGACAGCGTTGGACGAGCAGTACTTC.

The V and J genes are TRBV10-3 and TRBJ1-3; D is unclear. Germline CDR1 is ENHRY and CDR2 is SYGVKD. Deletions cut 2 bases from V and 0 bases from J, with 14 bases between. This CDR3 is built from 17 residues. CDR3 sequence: CAISEGEGLTSGNTIYF. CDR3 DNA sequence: TGTGCCATCAGTGAGGGGGAGGGCTTAACCTCTGGAAACACCATATATTTT.

DNA for the CDR3: TGTGCCAGCAGTTTCATACAGGGGGCTAGTTACTTC. Amino acid sequence: CASSFIQGASYF. The chain employs TRBV28 and TRBJ2-7; 9 bases align to TRBD1. The CDR3 is made up of 12 amino acids. CDR1 MDHEN and CDR2 SYDVKM come from the germline V gene. Trimming at V came to 3 bases and at J to 13 bases, leaving 7 bases not matched to a gene.

The CDR3 reads CSAEGRDSPYEQYF. The CDR3 nucleotides are TGCAGCGCCGAAGGGCGGGACAGCCCATACGAGCAGTACTTC. J is TRBJ2-7 and V is TRBV29-1, with D maybe TRBD1 (7 bases). The V and J ends lost 7 bases and 4 bases respectively, with 20 bases between them. The CDR3 spans 14 residues. The germline gives CDR1 SQVTM, CDR2 ANQGSEA.

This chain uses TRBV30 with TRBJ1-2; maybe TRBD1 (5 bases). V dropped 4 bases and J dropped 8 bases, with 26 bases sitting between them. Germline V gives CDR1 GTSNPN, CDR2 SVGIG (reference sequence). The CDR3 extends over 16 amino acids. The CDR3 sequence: CAWIRLKTRGGDGYTF. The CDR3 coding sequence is TGTGCCTGGATTCGATTGAAAACCCGGGGGGGAGACGGCTACACCTTC.

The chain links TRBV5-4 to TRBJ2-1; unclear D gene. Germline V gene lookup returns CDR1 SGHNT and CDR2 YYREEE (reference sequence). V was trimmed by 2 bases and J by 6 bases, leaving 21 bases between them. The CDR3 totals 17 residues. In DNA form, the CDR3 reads TGTGCCAGCAGCTTTGACCGTCGGAGCCATCACTCCAATGAGCAGTTCTTC. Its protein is CASSFDRRSHHSNEQFF.

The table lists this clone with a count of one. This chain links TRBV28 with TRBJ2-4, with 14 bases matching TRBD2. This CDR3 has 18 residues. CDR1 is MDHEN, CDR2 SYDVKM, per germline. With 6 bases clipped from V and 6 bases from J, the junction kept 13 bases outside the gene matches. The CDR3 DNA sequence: TGTGCCAGCAGCATAACCGCTTTGACTAGCGGGAGGGGAAACATTCAGTACTTC. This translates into CASSITALTSGRGNIQYF.